Detailed here is one TCR beta chain. No antigen is known for it. This sample was taken from a study of cytomegalovirus exposure and HLA in healthy donors. Notes on the study in general: Through in vitro validation, a few CMV-associated chains were shown to be specific for CMV antigens. According to a subsequent analysis, TCR clusters identified in the first cohort showed a tendency to co-occur across the 100 to 150 validation repertoires.

The donors were members of the validation cohort comprising over a hundred subjects, separate from the approximately 670-subject first cohort. Profiled with immunoSEQ multiplex PCR; TCRdb holds only in-frame clones, not every one. The repertoire has roughly 120,000 clones, 86% of them found once; the top ten carry 4% to 6%. V was trimmed by 0 bases and J by 1 base, leaving 4 bases between them. This CDR3 is 13 amino acids long. Germline V gives CDR1 SGDLS, CDR2 YYNGEE. The clonotype originates from a man between 18 and 29 years old in good health and CMV-seronegative. The chain links TRBV9 to TRBJ1-2; D remains ambiguous. Sequenced material: PBMCs. The CDR3 bases are TGTGCCAGCAGCGTAGATTATAACTATGGCTACACCTTC. Protein sequence: CASSVDYNYGYTF.